These 9 T cell receptor beta chains were sequenced from one sample in a study of blood T cell repertoires in COVID-19. Assay used: immunoSEQ multiplex PCR; TCRdb lists only in-frame clones, some missing. The sample shows about 250,000 clones, 83% of them seen only once. The sample comprised PBMCs or T cells enriched from blood (not recorded which). These receptors all come from a woman aged 40 to 50 who had been exposed to COVID-19.

This clone appeared a single time. The chain has TRBV6-2 or TRBV6-3 and TRBJ2-3; 7 nucleotides line up with TRBD2. There are 17 residues in the CDR3. Germline CDR1 MNHEY, CDR2 SVGEGT. V shed 2 bases and J 3 bases; nucleotides not matched to a gene: 11. Written as DNA, the CDR3 is TGTGCCAGCAGTTACCCTCAGGCGGGAGTGGGGACAGATACGCAGTATTTT. Translation: CASSYPQAGVGTDTQYF.

This clone turned up a few times. The genes are TRBV18 and TRBJ1-3; TRBD1 matches at 7 bases. Trimming took 5 bases from V and 2 from J; bases not matched to a gene: 6. CDR1 and CDR2 (germline): KGHSH, LQKENI. This CDR3 has 15 residues. CDR3 bases: TGTGCCAGCTCATCAAACACAGGGGCTGGAAACACCATATATTTT. Amino acid sequence: CASSSNTGAGNTIYF.

The V gene is TRBV3-1 (or the pseudogene TRBV3-2), the J gene TRBJ2-3; TRBD2 matches at 7 bases. V trimming: 4 bases; J trimming: 0 bases; junction bases outside the gene matches: 4. This CDR3 contains 15 residues. Germline V lookup: CDR1 LGHDT, CDR2 YNNKEL (reference sequence). The CDR3: CASSRSGVSTDTQYF. In nucleotides, the CDR3 is TGTGCCAGCAGCCGGAGCGGGGTGAGCACAGATACGCAGTATTTT.

V gene TRBV16 combines with J gene TRBJ1-2, with 8 bases aligning to TRBD1. CDR1 is KGHSY, CDR2 FQNENV, per germline. Losses at the gene ends were 3 bases for V and 4 bases for J; bases not matched to a gene: 4. The CDR3 is 14 amino acids. CDR3 in DNA: TGTGCCAGCAGCCATGAGGACAGGGTCTATGGCTACACCTTC. Translated, it gives CASSHEDRVYGYTF.

This rearrangement joins TRBV27 to TRBJ1-3; D remains ambiguous. In germline, CDR1 is MNHEY, CDR2 SMNVEV (reference sequence). The CDR3 loop spans 13 amino acids. With 6 bases removed from V and 3 bases from J, the gap between germline ends came to 9 bases. The CDR3 coding sequence is TGTGCCAGCAGCTCAGGAATTGGAAACACCATATATTTT. Encoded protein: CASSSGIGNTIYF.

V usage is TRBV7-8 and J usage is TRBJ1-4; possibly TRBD1 for D (5 bases). CDR1 is SGHVS, CDR2 FQNEAQ, per germline. V was shortened by 5 bases and J by 2 bases, with 21 bases between the two germline ends. The CDR3 has 18 residues. The CDR3: CASSPATFAGYTNEKLFF. The DNA of the CDR3 is TGTGCCAGCAGCCCCGCCACATTTGCAGGGTACACTAATGAAAAACTGTTTTTT.

This rearrangement joins TRBV14 to TRBJ2-3; 8 bases are shared with TRBD2. J lost 6 bases, V lost 2 bases, and 10 bases had no gene match. Germline V CDR1 and CDR2: SGHDN, FVKESK. The CDR3 runs to 16 residues. The CDR3 spells CASSQSLAGFPDTQYF. CDR3 nucleotides: TGTGCCAGCAGCCAAAGCCTAGCGGGTTTCCCCGATACGCAGTATTTT.

This chain uses TRBV14 with TRBJ1-1; possibly TRBD1 for D (5 bases). V was cut by 3 bases and J by 1 base, with 15 bases left in between. CDR1 and CDR2 (germline): SGHDN, FVKESK. The CDR3 contains 16 residues. CDR3 sequence: CASSQADIGQNTEAFF. In DNA form, the CDR3 reads TGTGCCAGCAGCCAGGCTGATATCGGACAGAACACTGAAGCTTTCTTT.

The chain links TRBV25-1 to TRBJ2-5; unclear D gene. The CDR3 totals 11 residues. V lost 6 bases to trimming and J lost 5 bases, with 7 bases between them. Germline loops: CDR1 MGHDK, CDR2 SYGVNS. The CDR3 reads CASRMAETQYF. Here the CDR3 DNA reads TGTGCCAGCAGGATGGCCGAGACCCAGTACTTC.